This TCR beta chain is drawn from a study of blood T cell repertoires in COVID-19. Across the whole study: Samples taken during acute and convalescent COVID-19 were collected in the United States, Italy and Spain. T cells, B-cell-depleted T cells, or PBMCs supplied cDNA or gDNA.

Patients from Seattle were sampled longitudinally, starting during active infection. J gave up 6 bases and V 7 bases, and 11 bases lay outside the gene matches. The CDR3 runs 14 residues. Germline V gives CDR1 MDHEN, CDR2 SYDVKM. Sequencing was performed with immunoSEQ multiplex PCR; in TCRdb, only in-frame clones are kept and a portion is missing. The sample consists of about 270,000 clones, approximately 84% of them appearing once. This sequence was found in a human donor with COVID-19, enrolled during active disease. The donor label of this sample is uncertain. The sequencing sample was made of peripheral blood. The rearrangement uses TRBV28 and TRBJ2-7, with TRBD1 matching 8 bases. The CDR3: CASTIPAGTGEQYF. In DNA, the CDR3 is TGTGCCAGCACCATTCCCGCCGGGACAGGCGAGCAGTACTTC.